This entry is about one T cell receptor beta chain. Its antigen has not been determined. No qualities accompany the bases; no much larger clone lies one base away. Library method: the immunoSEQ multiplex PCR assay. Drawn from immuneACCESS, this table holds only the in-frame rearrangements with V and J called that TCRdb kept. Clones are partly lost; checked studies trace under half to an unresolved V gene and leave the rest unexplained. Counted in this sample were approximately 34,000 clones; about 88% of them appeared once. The ten largest clonotypes hold 2.5% to 3.5% of the sample. Because repertoires were sampled repeatedly during chemoradiotherapy, clonal expansion in the tumor microenvironment could be followed. The CDR3 sequence holds 17 residues, the cysteine and phenylalanine included. This entry keeps only the CDR3 DNA: 51 bases, framed from base 1. According to the germline V gene, CDR1 reads SGHRS and CDR2 reads YFSETQ. The germline V and J ends show losses of 4 bases and 7 bases respectively, and no gene match explains 10 bases of the junction.

The source of the sample is a study of chemoradiotherapy in HPV16-positive cancers (dated 2022 in TCRdb). Some background on the complete study: Using functional T-cell assays on cells from two HPV16-positive patients, the researchers defined candidate HPV-specific T-cell clones and common TCR motifs. The study asked whether T-cell immunity to the HPV oncoproteins E6 and E7 changes during chemoradiotherapy and whether this immunity affects survival. The candidate HPV-specific TCRs and motifs were subsequently tracked in TCR repertoires obtained from approximately 91 patients with HPV-related cancers. Overall results and qualifications from the work: Expansion of candidate HPV-specific clones and E7-related TCR motifs was observed in the tumor microenvironment during treatment, whereas no such expansion was observed for non-HPV-specific T cells. Improved recurrence-free survival in HPV16-positive patients was associated with expansion of HPV-responsive T cells during chemoradiotherapy. The functional definition of HPV-specific T cells came from only a couple of HPV16-positive patients, and the survival association was reported for HPV16-positive patients.

The sample here was blood, taken from a patient who underwent chemoradiotherapy. This clonotype was sampled from a human donor with HPV-associated anogenital cancer. The chain employs TRBV5-1 and TRBJ2-2; TRBD2 agrees with 13 junctional bases. This receptor has the CDR3 CASSPTSGGAIHGELFF. The DNA sequence reads TGCGCCAGCAGCCCTACTAGCGGGGGGGCGATTCACGGGGAGCTGTTTTTT.